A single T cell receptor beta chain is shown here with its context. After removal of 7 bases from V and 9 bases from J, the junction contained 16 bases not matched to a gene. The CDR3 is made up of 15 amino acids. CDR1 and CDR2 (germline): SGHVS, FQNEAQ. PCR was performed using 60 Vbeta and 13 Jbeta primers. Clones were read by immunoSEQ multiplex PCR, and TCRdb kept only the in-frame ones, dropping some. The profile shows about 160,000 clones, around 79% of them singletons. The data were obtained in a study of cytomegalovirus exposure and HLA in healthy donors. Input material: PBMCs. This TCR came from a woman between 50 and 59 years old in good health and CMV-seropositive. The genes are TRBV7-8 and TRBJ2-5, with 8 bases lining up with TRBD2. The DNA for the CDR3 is TGTGCCAGCAACCCCCTAGCCTCCGGGGGGGGGCCCCAGTACTTC. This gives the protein CASNPLASGGGPQYF.